The 28 T cell receptor beta chains below were found in one sample sequenced in a study of cytomegalovirus exposure and HLA in healthy donors (TCRdb year 2017). Library construction relied on the immunoSEQ multiplex PCR assay. For the multiplex PCR, a mixture combining 60 forward primers for TCR Vbeta segments and 13 reverse primers for TCR Jbeta segments was used. In its TCRdb copy, this immuneACCESS table keeps in-frame sequences only and misses some clones. Where compared with another copy, unresolved V genes explain less than half of these, and the others have no known cause. This sample gives approximately 170,000 clones in total; 85% of them show up just once. Jointly, the top ten make up 1% of the sample. The sample taken for sequencing was PBMCs. These receptors were collected from a boy between 2 and 15 years old in good health and CMV-seronegative.

This clone was detected a few times. The V call is TRBV10-2, the J call TRBJ2-3; TRBD2 aligns across 11 bases. Germline V gene data show CDR1 as WSHSY and CDR2 as SAAADI. V trimming: 3 bases; J trimming: 6 bases; junction bases outside the gene matches: 14. CDR3 size: 18 residues. The CDR3 protein is CASSDPLIAGGERDTQYF. The CDR3 DNA is TGCGCCAGCAGTGACCCTTTAATAGCGGGAGGGGAGAGGGATACGCAGTATTTT.

V gene TRBV7-9 combines with J gene TRBJ2-2, with D perhaps TRBD2 (5 bases). Germline V gene data show CDR1 as SEHNR and CDR2 as FQNEAQ (reference sequence). The CDR3 runs 15 residues. V lost 5 bases to trimming and J lost 7 bases, with 17 bases between them. In DNA, the CDR3 is TGTGCCAGCAGCCCAGTCCAGGCGGGTGGCGGGGAGCTGTTTTTT. This codes for CASSPVQAGGGELFF.

Details on this clone: Within the sample, other DNA sequences also encode this same CDR3. CDR3 in amino acids: CASSLDRGRNYGYTF. The CDR3 DNA sequence: TGTGCCAGCAGTTTAGACAGGGGGCGAAACTATGGCTACACCTTC. This rearrangement joins TRBV28 to TRBJ1-2, with 10 bases aligning to TRBD1. The germline CDR1 and CDR2 sequences are MDHEN and SYDVKM. J lost 2 bases, V lost 2 bases, and 2 bases had no gene match. CDR3 length equals 15 residues.

The chain employs TRBV28 and TRBJ2-7; 11 nucleotides align to TRBD2. V was pared by 5 bases and J by 1 base, with 7 bases of the junction left unmatched. The germline gives CDR1 MDHEN, CDR2 SYDVKM. The CDR3 has 16 amino acids. The CDR3 sequence: CASSGERLAGSYEQYF. CDR3 in DNA: TGTGCCAGCAGTGGGGAAAGACTAGCGGGATCCTACGAGCAGTACTTC.

The chain has TRBV9 and TRBJ1-1; D is undetermined. Per the germline V gene, CDR1 is SGDLS and CDR2 is YYNGEE. The germline V and J ends were trimmed by 3 bases and 10 bases, with 10 bases remaining between them. The length of the CDR3 is 11 residues. The CDR3 sequence: CASSGEGLAFF. The CDR3, as DNA: TGTGCCAGCAGCGGGGAGGGTTTAGCTTTCTTT.

The chain couples TRBV18 to TRBJ1-4; perhaps TRBD1 as D (6 bases). From germline, CDR1 is KGHSH and CDR2 LQKENI. CDR3 length: 14 amino acids. The V end was cut by 4 bases, the J end by 8 bases, with 14 bases between. As DNA, the CDR3 is TGTGCCAGCTCACGCCCCGTCACAGGGGAAAAACTGTTTTTT. The encoded protein is CASSRPVTGEKLFF.

The J gene is TRBJ1-1, the V gene TRBV6-4; TRBD1 agrees at 7 bases. Unmatched junction bases numbered 7, after V lost 4 bases and J lost 5 bases. The V gene's germline CDR1 is MRHNA and CDR2 SNTAGT. The CDR3 is made up of 14 amino acids. The CDR3 DNA reads TGTGCCAGCAGTGGAACAGGGGTGGAAACTGAAGCTTTCTTT. Amino acids: CASSGTGVETEAFF.

The chain has TRBV11-2 and TRBJ2-5; possible D gene TRBD1, 6 bases. CDR1 is SGHAT and CDR2 is FQNNGV in the germline V gene. This CDR3 is 12 amino acids long. The ends were cut back, 4 bases at V and 4 bases at J, with 7 bases in the middle. The DNA for the CDR3 is TGTGCCAGCAGCTCCAGGGGAGAGACCCAGTACTTC. It yields the protein CASSSRGETQYF.

The rearrangement uses TRBV19 and TRBJ2-1; 7 bases align to TRBD2. Germline CDR1 is LNHDA and CDR2 is SQIVND (reference sequence). The V segment lost 1 base and the J segment 7 bases; nucleotides outside the gene matches: 7. This CDR3 is 15 amino acids long. The CDR3 is CASSIVPGLLNEQFF. The DNA for the CDR3 is TGTGCCAGTAGTATAGTTCCGGGACTATTAAATGAGCAGTTCTTC.

This clone was counted between two and nine times. V usage is TRBV28 and J usage is TRBJ2-1, with 10 bases identical to TRBD2. V lost 2 bases and J lost 6; bases outside the gene matches: 4. Germline V gene sequence: CDR1 MDHEN, CDR2 SYDVKM. The CDR3 is made up of 15 amino acids. The CDR3 protein is CASSLTLAGVNEQFF. The CDR3, as DNA: TGTGCCAGCAGTTTAACCCTAGCGGGAGTCAATGAGCAGTTCTTC.

The rearrangement uses TRBV29-1 and TRBJ1-2; D is possibly TRBD1 (6 bases). The CDR3 runs 14 residues. The germline gives CDR1 SQVTM, CDR2 ANQGSEA. V was pared by 3 bases and J by 0 bases, with 11 bases between. In DNA form, the CDR3 reads TGCAGCGTTGAGGGGGGGCCCCCTAACTATGGCTACACCTTC. Translated, it gives CSVEGGPPNYGYTF.

The chain is built from TRBV11-3 and TRBJ1-2, with 9 bases identical to TRBD1. V lost 4 bases and J lost 3; bases outside the gene matches: 3. Germline CDR1 SGHNT, CDR2 YENEEA. This CDR3 has 14 amino acids. CDR3 sequence reads: CASSSRTGDYGYTF. The DNA for the CDR3 is TGTGCCAGCAGCTCTCGGACAGGGGACTATGGCTACACCTTC. Full variable domain (missing parts from reference TRBV11-3 and TRBJ1-2): EAGVVQSPRYKIIEKKQPVAFWCNPISGHNTLYWYLQNLGQGPELLIRYENEEAVDDSQLPKDRFSAERLKGVDSTLKIQPAELGDSAVYLCASSSRTGDYGYTFGSGTRLTVV.

This chain links TRBV21-1 with TRBJ1-2; the D call TRBD1 from the table was never checked on the DNA. TRBV21-1 is a recognized pseudogene. This CDR3 is built from 11 residues. The CDR3 sequence is CAQPGSGGYTF. The CDR3 DNA is TGTGCCCAGCCAGGCAGTGGGGGCTACACCTTC.

This chain's CDR3 is CASSLASQETQYF. In nucleotides, the CDR3 is TGTGCCAGCAGCTTAGCCAGCCAAGAGACCCAGTACTTC. This chain joins TRBV7-9 and TRBJ2-5; D uncertain. Trimming stripped 0 bases from V and 1 base from J, with 3 bases between. Germline CDR1 reads SEHNR; CDR2 reads FQNEAQ (reference sequence). This CDR3 spans 13 amino acids.

This clone appeared a single time. V is TRBV11-2 and J is TRBJ1-3, with D perhaps TRBD1 (6 bases). CDR3 size: 15 residues. V dropped 1 base and J dropped 1 base, with 8 bases sitting between them. Germline V gene sequence: CDR1 SGHAT, CDR2 FQNNGV. CDR3 sequence reads: CASSLVRGSGNTIYF. The DNA of the CDR3 is TGTGCCAGCAGCTTAGTGAGGGGGTCTGGAAACACCATATATTTT.

The chain joins TRBV28 to TRBJ1-5; 10 bases match TRBD1. CDR3 length equals 16 residues. After removal of 3 bases from V and 5 bases from J, the junction contained 7 bases not matched to a gene. Germline lookup yields CDR1 MDHEN and CDR2 SYDVKM. The CDR3 sequence: CASSFQDRGPDQPQHF. The CDR3 bases are TGTGCCAGCAGTTTTCAAGACAGGGGGCCGGATCAGCCCCAGCATTTT.

The chain employs TRBV11-2 and TRBJ2-1; 10 bases match TRBD2. The CDR3 spans 16 residues. With V trimmed by 2 bases and J by 15 bases, 16 bases remained unmatched. Germline V gives CDR1 SGHAT, CDR2 FQNNGV. In DNA form, the CDR3 reads TGTGCCAGCAGCTTACAGTCGACACGGAGGCTAGCGGGAGTGTTCTTC. Amino acids: CASSLQSTRRLAGVFF.

The CDR3 DNA sequence: TGTGCCGTACACAGGGGCCCGAACACTGAAGCTTTCTTT. As protein: CAVHRGPNTEAFF. This chain connects TRBV10-3 to TRBJ1-1, with 7 bases fitting TRBD1. V lost 11 bases and J lost 1; bases outside the gene matches: 7. This CDR3 comprises 13 residues. The germline V gene has CDR1 ENHRY and CDR2 SYGVKD.

The rearrangement joins TRBV27 to TRBJ2-2; 8 positions match TRBD1. Per the germline V gene, CDR1 is MNHEY and CDR2 is SMNVEV (reference sequence). This CDR3 is 14 amino acids long. J lost 5 bases, V lost 8 bases, and 7 bases had no gene match. The CDR3 region has the DNA TGTGCCAGCTCGGACAGGGCTAGGACCGGGGAGCTGTTTTTT. This translates into CASSDRARTGELFF.

Only one count was recorded for this clone. This rearrangement joins TRBV5-5 to TRBJ2-7, with a weak D call TRBD1 (6 bases). This CDR3 is built from 16 residues. Trimming shortened V by 0 bases and J by 2 bases, and 15 bases separated the two germline ends. The germline V gene encodes CDR1 SGHKS and CDR2 YYEKEE (reference sequence). The CDR3, as DNA: TGTGCCAGCAGCTTGGATGGTCAGGGGATTACCTACGAGCAGTACGTC. Translated: CASSLDGQGITYEQYV.

This clone was detected once. J is TRBJ2-3 and V is TRBV25-1, with 9 bases matching TRBD1. Trimming removed 6 bases from V and 4 bases from J; junction bases left unmatched: 8. Germline V gene data show CDR1 as MGHDK and CDR2 as SYGVNS. CDR3 length: 15 residues. The CDR3 reads CASSRGQGTPDTQYF. As DNA, the CDR3 is TGTGCCAGCAGCCGGGGACAGGGTACGCCAGATACGCAGTATTTT.

This rearrangement joins TRBV15 to TRBJ2-4; possibly TRBD1 for D (6 bases). The CDR3 contains 15 residues. Germline assignment: CDR1 LNHNV and CDR2 YYDKDF (reference sequence). Trimming removed 0 bases at V and 2 bases at J, with 8 bases between. The CDR3 reads CATSRDQGTKNIQYF. The CDR3 DNA follows: TGTGCCACCAGCAGAGATCAGGGGACCAAAAACATTCAGTACTTC. Full variable domain (rest looked up from reference TRBV15 and TRBJ2-4): DAMVIQNPRYQVTQFGKPVTLSCSQTLNHNVMYWYQQKSSQAPKLLFHYYDKDFNNEADTPDNFQSRRPNTSFCFLDIRSPGLGDTAMYLCATSRDQGTKNIQYFGAGTRLSVL.

This rearrangement joins TRBV2 to TRBJ1-2; 7 nucleotides match TRBD1. This CDR3 contains 16 residues. The trim removed 5 bases at V and 0 bases at J, leaving 9 bases unmatched. Germline V lookup: CDR1 SNHLY, CDR2 FYNNEI. CDR3 in DNA: TGTGCCAGCAGTCCCCCGACAGGGATGGCTAACTATGGCTACACCTTC. Its protein is CASSPPTGMANYGYTF.

This clone was detected only a few times. The CDR3: CASSMARGYEQYV. In DNA form, the CDR3 reads TGTGCCAGTAGTATGGCCAGGGGCTACGAGCAGTACGTC. The J gene is TRBJ2-7, the V gene TRBV19; D might be TRBD1 (6 bases). The germline V and J ends were trimmed by 3 bases and 3 bases, with 9 bases remaining between them. This CDR3 comprises 13 residues. Germline values: CDR1 LNHDA, CDR2 SQIVND (reference sequence).

This chain joins TRBV20-1 and TRBJ2-1; D unresolved. CDR1 and CDR2 from the germline V gene are DFQATT and SNEGSKA (reference sequence). The CDR3 sequence is 11 residues long. Trimming removed 3 bases at V and 6 bases at J, with 6 bases between. CDR3 DNA sequence: TGCAGTGCTAGCGGTCTCAATGAGCAGTTCTTC. Encoded protein: CSASGLNEQFF.

The rearrangement joins TRBV16 to TRBJ1-6; 10 positions agree with TRBD1. With 1 base clipped from V and 6 bases from J, the junction kept 6 bases outside the gene matches. Germline values: CDR1 KGHSY, CDR2 FQNENV. This CDR3 has 17 amino acids. CDR3 sequence reads: CASSQWRDRGFNSPLHF. CDR3 bases: TGTGCCAGCAGCCAATGGAGGGACAGGGGTTTTAATTCACCCCTCCACTTT.

This chain links TRBV28 with TRBJ2-7, with 9 nucleotides matching TRBD1. This CDR3 is built from 14 residues. The germline CDR1 and CDR2 sequences are MDHEN and SYDVKM. The trim removed 9 bases at V and 11 bases at J, leaving 17 bases unmatched. The CDR3: CASLGGGQGSVEYF. CDR3 bases: TGTGCCAGTTTGGGAGGGGGACAGGGTTCGGTGGAGTACTTC.

The chain couples TRBV19 to TRBJ1-6; no clear D. Germline lookup yields CDR1 LNHDA and CDR2 SQIVND (reference sequence). V shed 3 bases and J shed 9 bases, with 9 bases lying between them. The CDR3 has 13 amino acids. CDR3 amino acids: CASSISAGSPLHF. CDR3 coding DNA: TGTGCCAGTAGTATTAGCGCAGGTTCACCCCTCCACTTT. The full variable domain, completed using reference TRBV19 and TRBJ1-6, is DGGITQSPKYLFRKEGQNVTLSCEQNLNHDAMYWYRQDPGQGLRLIYYSQIVNDFQKGDIAEGYSVSREKKESFPLTVTSAQKNPTAFYLCASSISAGSPLHFGNGTRLTVT.